A single sample is the source of the 6 T cell receptor beta chains below, sequenced in a study of shared clonotypes between healthy human individuals. CD45RO-negative, CCR7-positively selected cells formed the naive CD8 fraction, excluding terminally differentiated effector memory CD45RA+ cells. Sequencing was performed with immunoSEQ multiplex PCR; in TCRdb, only in-frame clones are kept and a portion is missing. The sample yields around 1.9 million clones, 85% to 95% seen once. The sequencing sample was made of naive CD8+ T cells from PBMCs. Receptors originate from a man younger than 35 in good health. Some clones in this sample may be carry-over from other donors' samples.

For the CDR3, the DNA is TGTGCCAGCAGTTTCACCAGGGATTACCAGCCCCAGCATTTT. Protein product: CASSFTRDYQPQHF. The chain uses TRBV27 and TRBJ1-5, with TRBD1 as a possible D gene (5 bases). Trimming cost V 3 bases and J 7 bases, with 13 bases left between them. CDR1 is MNHEY and CDR2 is SMNVEV in the germline V gene (reference sequence). CDR3 length: 14 amino acids.

V usage is TRBV28 and J usage is TRBJ1-1, with 9 positions matching TRBD1. J was trimmed by 5 bases and V by 7 bases; bases with no gene match: 17. This CDR3 has 17 amino acids. Germline loops: CDR1 MDHEN, CDR2 SYDVKM. CDR3 coding DNA: TGTGCCAGCACGACTCTATACAGGGGGCTTTTGATGACTGAAGCTTTCTTT. Protein: CASTTLYRGLLMTEAFF.

This sequence joins TRBV7-9 and TRBJ2-4, with D perhaps TRBD2 (6 bases). Trimming pared 0 bases from V and 2 bases from J, leaving 11 bases between. The length of the CDR3 is 16 residues. Germline CDR1 reads SEHNR; CDR2 reads FQNEAQ (reference sequence). The CDR3 here is CASSLARGITKNIQYF. The CDR3, as DNA: TGTGCCAGCAGCTTAGCCCGGGGGATTACCAAAAACATTCAGTACTTC.

In the case of this clone: The same CDR3 arises from other DNA sequences in this sample as well. J is TRBJ2-7 and V is TRBV27; either TRBD1 or TRBD2 may fit D (5 bases each). Germline CDR1 reads MNHEY; CDR2 reads SMNVEV (reference sequence). Trimming left V 3 bases short and J 0 bases short, with 12 bases between. The CDR3 runs 15 residues. The CDR3 reads CASSFSAGGSYEQYF. In DNA, the CDR3 is TGTGCCAGCAGTTTTTCCGCTGGGGGCTCCTACGAGCAGTACTTC.

The chain links TRBV15 to TRBJ2-7; TRBD2 agrees at 9 bases. There are 14 residues in the CDR3. With V trimmed by 8 bases and J by 3 bases, 8 bases remained unmatched. Germline-derived CDR1 and CDR2 are LNHNV and YYDKDF (reference sequence). CDR3 loop: CATQWAGGDYEQYF. CDR3 nucleotides: TGTGCCACCCAATGGGCGGGGGGGGACTACGAGCAGTACTTC.

The CDR3 nucleotides are TGTGCTAGTGGTTCACCAAGTTCGGGGATGGCTGAAGCTTTCTTT. It encodes CASGSPSSGMAEAFF. The genes are TRBV12-5 and TRBJ1-1; D gene uncertain. This CDR3 has 15 residues. V shed 4 bases and J shed 6 bases, with 18 bases lying between them. Looked up from germline, CDR1 is LGHNT and CDR2 is FRNRAP.